This TCR beta chain came from a study of blood T cell repertoires in COVID-19. This clone appeared a single time. The method was immunoSEQ multiplex PCR; TCRdb's version includes in-frame clones alone and lacks a portion of them. Counted here are around 200,000 clones, approximately 79% occurring once; the ten biggest clones make up 5.1%. The V gene end was trimmed by 6 bases and the J gene end by 8 bases; junction bases not matched to a gene: 13. The V gene's germline CDR1 is KGHSH and CDR2 LQKENI. CDR3 length: 15 amino acids. The TCR was taken from a human donor in a cohort sampled during active COVID-19. Sequenced input: peripheral blood. The chain uses TRBV18 and TRBJ1-2; 9 bases match TRBD1. CDR3 sequence: CASSPGQGTIWGYTF. CDR3 bases: TGTGCCAGCTCCCCTGGACAGGGGACGATATGGGGCTACACCTTC. Looking up the rest from reference TRBV18 and TRBJ1-2 gives the full variable domain: NAGVMQNPRHLVRRRGQEARLRCSPMKGHSHVYWYRQLPEEGLKFMVYLQKENIIDESGMPKERFSAEFPKEGPSILRIQQVVRGDSAAYFCASSPGQGTIWGYTFGSGTRLTVV.